The 21 T cell receptor beta chains reported below all come from one sample, sequenced in a study of response to subunit inactivated influenza vaccine. One entry per CDR3 protein results from TCRdb running MiXCR on the RT-PCR reads. The top ten hold under 13% of the sample, which has 300,000 to 350,000 distinct CDR3 sequences, about 20% seen once. The starting material was PBMCs from blood, obtained approximately 20 months after vaccination. These receptors were obtained from a man between 50 and 69 years old who received an inactivated influenza vaccine.

This clonotype was recorded a few times. The V and J genes are TRBV29-1 and TRBJ1-1, with 9 positions matching TRBD1. V trimming: 5 bases; J trimming: 3 bases; junction bases outside the gene matches: 7. The CDR3 is 14 residues long. Germline CDR1 is SQVTM and CDR2 is ANQGSEA. DNA for the CDR3: TGCAGCGTTCGGGACAGGGTTTCGTACACTGAAGCTTTCTTT. Translated, it gives CSVRDRVSYTEAFF.

There are a few counts of this clonotype. V usage is TRBV7-9 and J usage is TRBJ2-4; perhaps D is TRBD1 or TRBD2 (5 bases each). The CDR3 is 15 amino acids. Germline lookup yields CDR1 SEHNR and CDR2 FQNEAQ (reference sequence). V shed 5 bases and J shed 5 bases, with 16 bases lying between them. The CDR3 DNA reads TGTGCCAGCAGCCCGAGGGGCCAGTTAGAAAACATTCAGTACTTC. Protein product: CASSPRGQLENIQYF.

The gene calls are TRBV5-6 and TRBJ2-4; TRBD2 might be the D (5 bases). There are 15 residues in the CDR3. Germline values: CDR1 SGHDT, CDR2 YYEEEE. V was pared by 1 base and J by 7 bases, with 15 bases between. CDR3 sequence: CASSLWERRGNIQYF. The DNA of the CDR3 is TGTGCCAGCAGCTTGTGGGAGCGCCGAGGGAACATTCAGTACTTC.

V usage is TRBV6-2 or TRBV6-3 and J usage is TRBJ2-5; D is uncertain. CDR3 size: 17 residues. The V and J ends lost 2 bases and 5 bases respectively, with 21 bases between them. Germline V gene data show CDR1 as MNHEY and CDR2 as SVGEGT. Here the CDR3 DNA reads TGTGCCAGCAGTTACCCCCTATTTCAGGCAACGACTGAGACCCAGTACTTC. Translation: CASSYPLFQATTETQYF.

This clonotype was counted between two and nine times. The chain is built from TRBV25-1 and TRBJ1-1, with D unresolved. CDR3 size: 14 residues. Trimming took off 2 bases at V and 0 bases at J, with 7 bases between the two ends. Per germline, CDR1 MGHDK and CDR2 SYGVNS. The CDR3 DNA follows: TGTGCCAGCAGTGAAAGCCTCATGAACACTGAAGCTTTCTTT. It encodes CASSESLMNTEAFF.

This clonotype occurred once. V is TRBV7-9 and J is TRBJ2-1; D remains unclear. V lost 3 bases to trimming and J lost 0 bases, with 9 bases between them. The CDR3 has 15 amino acids. The germline gives CDR1 SEHNR, CDR2 FQNEAQ (reference sequence). The CDR3 sequence is CASSFAASSYNEQFF. For the CDR3, the DNA is TGTGCCAGCAGCTTCGCGGCGAGCTCCTACAATGAGCAGTTCTTC.

Only a few counts were recorded for this clonotype. The chain recombines TRBV18 with TRBJ2-7; 9 nucleotides match TRBD2. With V trimmed by 2 bases and J by 3 bases, 5 bases remained unmatched. Germline V gives CDR1 KGHSH, CDR2 LQKENI. This CDR3 is built from 15 residues. CDR3 sequence: CASSPIAGANYEQYF. CDR3 nucleotides: TGTGCCAGCTCACCAATAGCGGGGGCCAACTACGAGCAGTACTTC.

On this clonotype itself: This sequence may be a read error, since a much larger clone differs from it by one base. The chain employs TRBV5-1 and TRBJ2-1; the D call may be TRBD1 or TRBD2 (5 bases each). V was clipped by 2 bases and J by 8 bases, with 20 bases between them. Germline CDR1 reads SGHRS; CDR2 reads YFSETQ. This CDR3 contains 16 residues. The CDR3 nucleotides are TGCGCCAGCAGCTTTTCAGGGCAGGGACGTTACGATGAGCAGTTCTTC. This sequence encodes CASSFSGQGRYDEQFF.

This rearrangement joins TRBV28 to TRBJ1-1; 7 positions agree with TRBD1. This CDR3 has 16 amino acids. V was clipped by 6 bases and J by 2 bases; unmatched bases: 12. Germline CDR1 reads MDHEN; CDR2 reads SYDVKM. The CDR3 sequence is CASSRPQGGSNTEAFF. The DNA for the CDR3 is TGTGCCAGCAGCAGACCGCAGGGGGGTAGTAACACTGAAGCTTTCTTT.

The rearrangement joins TRBV7-9 to TRBJ2-5; D remains unclear. V lost 7 bases to trimming and J lost 9 bases, with 18 bases between them. Germline V CDR1 and CDR2: SEHNR, FQNEAQ (reference sequence). CDR3 length: 13 residues. In nucleotides, the CDR3 is TGTGCCAGCACCTTCGGAGAGGTGGCTGCCCAGTACTTC. The encoded protein is CASTFGEVAAQYF.

This clonotype was observed a few times. The chain couples TRBV28 to TRBJ2-3; D possibly matches TRBD1 or TRBD2 (5 bases each). The V gene lost 3 bases and the J gene lost 2 bases, with 12 bases spanning the gap. This CDR3 has 15 residues. Germline V gene data show CDR1 as MDHEN and CDR2 as SYDVKM. This CDR3 is CASSFRGSYTDTQYF. The CDR3 bases are TGTGCCAGCAGTTTTCGGGGCAGTTACACAGATACGCAGTATTTT.

This chain uses TRBV15 with TRBJ2-6; D not resolved. The CDR3 consists of 15 residues. Trimming removed 5 bases from V and 1 base from J, with 9 bases in between. Germline lookup yields CDR1 LNHNV and CDR2 YYDKDF (reference sequence). The CDR3 DNA reads TGTGCCACCAGCCCCCAGTTATCTGGGGCCAACGTCCTGACTTTC. Translation gives CATSPQLSGANVLTF.

This clonotype came up a few times. The V gene is TRBV5-1, the J gene TRBJ1-4; the match to TRBD1 covers 8 bases. The CDR3 contains 14 residues. The germline V gene encodes CDR1 SGHRS and CDR2 YFSETQ. Trimming removed 4 bases from V and 7 bases from J; junction bases left unmatched: 6. CDR3 in amino acids: CASSTDRASEKLFF. The DNA for the CDR3 is TGCGCCAGCAGCACGGACAGGGCCAGTGAAAAACTGTTTTTT. Full variable domain (missing parts from reference TRBV5-1 and TRBJ1-4): KAGVTQTPRYLIKTRGQQVTLSCSPISGHRSVSWYQQTPGQGLQFLFEYFSETQRNKGNFPGRFSGRQFSNSRSEMNVSTLELGDSALYLCASSTDRASEKLFFGSGTQLSVL.

This clonotype has just a few counts. This chain connects TRBV28 to TRBJ1-1; D is uncertain. From germline, CDR1 is MDHEN and CDR2 SYDVKM. V shed 8 bases and J shed 4 bases, with 14 bases lying between them. This CDR3 contains 13 residues. The CDR3 bases are TGTGCCAGCCGGGGATCCGGAGGCACTGAAGCTTTCTTT. Translation: CASRGSGGTEAFF. The full variable domain, its missing parts supplied by reference TRBV28 and TRBJ1-1, is DVKVTQSSRYLVKRTGEKVFLECVQDMDHENMFWYRQDPGLGLRLIYFSYDVKMKEKGDIPEGYSVSREKKERFSLILESASTNQTSMYLCASRGSGGTEAFFGQGTRLTVV.

This clonotype has just a few counts. The V call is TRBV20-1, the J call TRBJ2-7, with D perhaps assigned TRBD1 or TRBD2 (5 bases each). Germline V lookup: CDR1 DFQATT, CDR2 SNEGSKA (reference sequence). V was pared by 0 bases and J by 5 bases, with 20 bases between. This CDR3 contains 16 residues. Here the CDR3 DNA reads TGCAGTGCTAGAGATCTCGGGGCAGGGATCGACAACGAGCAGTACTTC. It yields the protein CSARDLGAGIDNEQYF.

V is TRBV2 and J is TRBJ1-1, with TRBD1 identical over 12 bases. CDR1 and CDR2 (germline): SNHLY, FYNNEI. The J segment lost 6 bases and the V segment lost 3 bases, leaving 8 bases of the junction unmatched. This CDR3 spans 16 amino acids. This CDR3 reads CASSEGTGGKRAEAFF. The CDR3, as DNA: TGTGCCAGCAGTGAGGGGACAGGGGGCAAGAGAGCTGAAGCTTTCTTT.

The J gene is TRBJ2-1, the V gene TRBV4-3, with D possibly being TRBD2 (7 bases). V was shortened by 0 bases and J by 7 bases, with 16 bases between the two germline ends. The CDR3 sequence is 16 residues long. CDR1 is LGHNA and CDR2 is YSLEER in the germline V gene. The CDR3 protein is CASSQDKGGSSNEQFF. The CDR3 DNA reads TGCGCCAGCAGCCAAGATAAGGGGGGGAGTTCGAATGAGCAGTTCTTC.

This clonotype was seen a handful of times. A junction boundary mismatches the germline segment, possibly from a read error. This chain links TRBV7-2 with TRBJ2-5; TRBD2 matches at 9 bases. In germline, CDR1 is SGHTA, CDR2 FQGNSA. CDR3 length: 16 amino acids. For the CDR3, the DNA is TGTGCCAGCAGCCTAGCGGGGCCACAGCTTCAAGAGACCCAGTACTTC. Amino acid sequence: CASSLAGPQLQETQYF.

In its sample, this clonotype was seen many times. This chain connects TRBV20-1 to TRBJ2-4; no reliable D call. The CDR3 length is 12 residues. With 6 bases removed from V and 6 bases from J, the gap between germline ends came to 12 bases. Germline CDR1 is DFQATT and CDR2 is SNEGSKA (reference sequence). CDR3 in amino acids: CSAESGLNIQYF. The DNA for the CDR3 is TGCAGTGCAGAGTCCGGGTTAAACATTCAGTACTTC.

This clonotype was detected only a few times. In DNA, the CDR3 is TGCAGTGCCCCCGGGGGAGCGGACTCCTACAATGAGCAGTTCTTC. Amino acids: CSAPGGADSYNEQFF. The J gene is TRBJ2-1, the V gene TRBV20-1; possibly TRBD2 for D (6 bases). CDR1 and CDR2 from the germline V gene are DFQATT and SNEGSKA (reference sequence). V lost 6 bases to trimming and J lost 0 bases, with 15 bases between them. CDR3 length equals 15 residues.

This clonotype was observed a handful of times. V and J are TRBV7-2 and TRBJ1-1; D call uncertain. This CDR3 spans 12 amino acids. The V gene lost 3 bases and the J gene lost 7 bases, with 9 bases spanning the gap. CDR1 is SGHTA and CDR2 is FQGNSA in the germline V gene. The CDR3: CASSFGTIEAFF. The CDR3 bases are TGTGCCAGCAGCTTCGGCACTATTGAAGCTTTCTTT.